This TCR beta chain was identified in a study of T-cell memory formation after mild COVID-19. The CDR3 extends over 15 amino acids. Germline CDR1 and CDR2: SGHNT and YYREEE (reference sequence). V lost 5 bases, J lost 1 base, and 13 bases lay in between. TCRdb analysed the 5' RACE reads with MiXCR anew, one entry per CDR3 protein. The sample yields approximately 210,000 distinct CDR3 sequences, roughly 10% seen once. There are many counts of this clonotype. The antigen is not known. General study results and limits: Contracting CD4+ clones lay largely in CM and EM, with CD8+ ones residing in EMRA. Contracting clones, day 15 to 85, had balanced CD4/CD8, and later expanders favored CD4+. Clonal second-wave expansions that peaked on day 37 had unconfirmed SARS-CoV-2 specificity.

This clonotype was sampled from a man younger than 35 who had mild COVID-19 (a few samples of this study predate the infection). Cell type and time point are not known. Sequencing was carried out using PBMCs or a T cell subset sorted from them (not recorded which). J is TRBJ2-1 and V is TRBV5-4; possibly TRBD1 or TRBD2 for D (6 bases each). The CDR3 coding sequence is TGTGCCAGCAGGAGGGGGGCCAGTTCCTACAATGAGCAGTTCTTC. Protein product: CASRRGASSYNEQFF.